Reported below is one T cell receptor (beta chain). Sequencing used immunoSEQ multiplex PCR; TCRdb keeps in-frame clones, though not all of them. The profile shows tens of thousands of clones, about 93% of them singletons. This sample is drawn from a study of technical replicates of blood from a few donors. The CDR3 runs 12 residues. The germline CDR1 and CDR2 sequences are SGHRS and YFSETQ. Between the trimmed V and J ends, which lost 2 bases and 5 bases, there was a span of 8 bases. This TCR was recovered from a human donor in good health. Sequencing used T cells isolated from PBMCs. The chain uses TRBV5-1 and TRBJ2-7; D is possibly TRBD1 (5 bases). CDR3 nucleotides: TGCGCCAGCAGCTTCCAGGGCGACGAGCAGTACTTC. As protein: CASSFQGDEQYF.